These 6 T cell receptor beta chains originate from one sample sequenced in a study of blood T cell repertoires in COVID-19 (dated by TCRdb to the early 2020s). The library was produced with the immunoSEQ multiplex PCR assay. TCRdb holds this immuneACCESS table with in-frame rearrangements only. Some clones are missing; in checked studies, unresolved V genes explain under half, and the rest has no known cause. The sample includes 95,000 to 150,000 clones, with almost 90% observed a single time. Nearly 0.9% of the sample comes from the top ten. The sample consisted of peripheral blood. These receptors all stem from a woman aged 50 to 60 with active or convalescent COVID-19.

The chain carries TRBV13 and TRBJ2-1; D is ambiguous. The V gene's germline CDR1 is PRHDT and CDR2 FYEKMQ (reference sequence). V was trimmed by 10 bases and J by 0 bases, leaving 10 bases between them. The CDR3 has 13 residues. The CDR3 DNA sequence: TGTGCCACCAAACGGTACTCCTACAATGAGCAGTTCTTC. It yields the protein CATKRYSYNEQFF.

This chain joins TRBV5-6 and TRBJ2-7; the match to TRBD1 covers 9 bases. J was trimmed by 6 bases and V by 0 bases; bases with no gene match: 10. Germline V gene lookup returns CDR1 SGHDT and CDR2 YYEEEE. The CDR3 runs to 16 residues. As DNA, the CDR3 is TGTGCCAGCAGCTTGGTTTTGGGGACAGGGCCTCCCGAGCAGTACTTC. It specifies CASSLVLGTGPPEQYF.

The rearrangement uses TRBV5-1 and TRBJ2-1, with D possibly TRBD2 on 5 matching bases. Germline CDR1 and CDR2: SGHRS and YFSETQ. There are 13 residues in the CDR3. V was pared by 7 bases and J by 0 bases, with 8 bases between. As DNA, the CDR3 is TGCGCCAGCGGAGGAGGCTCCTACAATGAGCAGTTCTTC. Encoded protein: CASGGGSYNEQFF.

This clone was seen a handful of times. This chain uses TRBV7-3 with TRBJ2-7; possibly TRBD2 for D (6 bases). With 5 bases removed from V and 1 base from J, the gap between germline ends came to 9 bases. The CDR3 has 13 amino acids. Per germline, CDR1 SGHTA and CDR2 FQGTGA. CDR3 in amino acids: CASSPGGSYEQYF. CDR3 nucleotides: TGTGCCAGCAGCCCCGGGGGTTCCTACGAGCAGTACTTC.

The chain is built from TRBV2 and TRBJ2-2; TRBD1 agrees at 7 bases. The CDR3 is made up of 14 amino acids. Germline lookup yields CDR1 SNHLY and CDR2 FYNNEI. The trim removed 8 bases at V and 3 bases at J, leaving 6 bases unmatched. The CDR3 region is CASGTARDTGELFF. CDR3 bases: TGTGCCAGCGGGACAGCTAGGGACACCGGGGAGCTGTTTTTT.

V gene TRBV2 combines with J gene TRBJ2-7, with D perhaps TRBD2 (6 bases). V lost 4 bases to trimming and J lost 6 bases, with 13 bases between them. The CDR3 runs to 13 residues. Germline V gene lookup returns CDR1 SNHLY and CDR2 FYNNEI. The DNA for the CDR3 is TGTGCCAGCAGTGCCTCCCTGGGGGGCGAGCAGTACTTC. Amino acid sequence: CASSASLGGEQYF.